This T cell receptor (beta chain) stems from a study of blood T cell repertoires in COVID-19. Whole-study context: T cells, B-cell-depleted T cells, or PBMCs provided the cDNA or gDNA that served as material.

Followed longitudinally, the Seattle patients had been enrolled during active infection. TCRdb's table, derived via immunoSEQ multiplex PCR, lists solely in-frame clones and lacks some. The sample contains some 94,000 clones, roughly 89% of which appear only once. The germline V gene encodes CDR1 SGHRS and CDR2 YFSETQ. Between the trimmed V and J ends, which lost 5 bases and 1 base, there was a span of 13 bases. The CDR3 has 15 amino acids. J is TRBJ1-3 and V is TRBV5-1; no reliable D call. Sequences were obtained from peripheral blood. This clonotype originated in a woman aged 55-75 years with COVID-19, enrolled during active disease. In nucleotides, the CDR3 is TGCGCCAGCAGGTTCCACCTCACATCTGGAAACACCATATATTTT. Translation: CASRFHLTSGNTIYF.